This is a list of T cell receptor beta chains from one sample in a study of human T cells and chemical hapten exposure. One entry per CDR3 protein results from TCRdb running MiXCR on the RACE reads. The repertoire holds around 45,000 distinct CDR3 sequences, with 3.7% as singletons. Material for sequencing was whole blood. The receptors come from a human donor in good health. Some clones in this sample may be carry-over from other donors' samples. Each CDR3 is given with its conserved first and last residue. The D gene is left open where the match is weak. For some rows the clone size is stated as once, few or many, or as a class when expanded; others skip it.

CDR3aa | CDR3nt | d_gene | j_gene | abundance | v_gene
CSARDIWERAPSYNEQFF | TGCAGTGCTAGAGATATTTGGGAGCGGGCTCCATCCTACAATGAGCAGTTCTTC | . | TRBJ2-1 | many | TRBV20-1
CASSRTGGSGNTIYF | TGTGCCAGCAGTCGGACAGGGGGCTCTGGAAACACCATATATTTT | TRBD1 | TRBJ1-3 | . | TRBV27
CASSLGRGPDSGELFF | TGTGCCAGCAGCTTAGGAAGAGGGCCAGATAGCGGGGAGCTGTTTTTT | . | TRBJ2-2 | many | TRBV7-9
CSVEIRKGYGYTF | TGCAGCGTTGAAATCAGGAAAGGCTATGGCTACACCTTC | . | TRBJ1-2 | many | TRBV29-1
CATMDHFQETQYF | TGTGCCACTATGGATCACTTCCAAGAGACCCAGTACTTC | . | TRBJ2-5 | many | TRBV15
CSARDKLAVPDTQYF | TGCAGTGCTAGAGATAAACTAGCGGTCCCAGATACGCAGTATTTT | TRBD2 | TRBJ2-3 | many | TRBV20-1
CSVVEEGQGVTDTQYF | TGCAGCGTTGTCGAGGAAGGACAGGGGGTCACAGATACGCAGTATTTT | TRBD1 | TRBJ2-3 | few | TRBV29-1
CASTNLPPTNEKLFF | TGTGCCAGCACTAACCTTCCCCCAACTAATGAAAAACTGTTTTTT | . | TRBJ1-4 | few | TRBV28
CSARGAGGRADTQYF | TGCAGTGCTAGAGGAGCGGGAGGAAGGGCAGATACGCAGTATTTT | TRBD2 | TRBJ2-3 | many | TRBV20-1
CASSYSTSGRLSGGEQFF | TGTGCCAGCAGTTACTCCACCTCGGGCCGACTCTCAGGTGGTGAGCAGTTCTTC | . | TRBJ2-1 | . | TRBV6-5
CASSPRGGSSYEQYF | TGTGCCAGCAGCCCCCGCGGGGGGAGCTCCTACGAGCAGTACTTC | TRBD2 | TRBJ2-7 | many | TRBV28
CSAKQGARTNEKLFF | TGCAGCGCTAAACAGGGGGCACGCACTAATGAAAAACTGTTTTTT | TRBD1 | TRBJ1-4 | few | TRBV29-1
CSARVPGGAVNEQFF | TGCAGCGCCAGGGTGCCTGGGGGAGCGGTCAATGAGCAGTTCTTC | . | TRBJ2-1 | many | TRBV29-1
CATSSGQGYQPQHF | TGTGCCACCAGTTCGGGACAGGGCTATCAGCCCCAGCATTTT | TRBD1 | TRBJ1-5 | . | TRBV24-1
CASRTTGGNTEAFF | TGCGCCAGCAGAACCACCGGCGGGAACACTGAAGCTTTCTTT | . | TRBJ1-1 | many | TRBV4-1
CASSKISTDTQYF | TGTGCCAGCAGCAAGATTAGCACAGATACGCAGTATTTT | . | TRBJ2-3 | many | TRBV7-9
CSVGQGADYTF | TGCAGCGTGGGACAGGGGGCTGACTACACCTTC | TRBD1 | TRBJ1-2 | few | TRBV29-1
CASSYLIAGRQETQYF | TGTGCCAGCAGTTACTTGATAGCGGGTAGACAAGAGACCCAGTACTTC | TRBD2 | TRBJ2-5 | . | TRBV6-5
CSARDLGAPNTEAFF | TGCAGTGCTAGAGATCTAGGGGCCCCGAACACTGAAGCTTTCTTT | . | TRBJ1-1 | many | TRBV20-1
CASSRLAGDSYEQYF | TGTGCCAGCAGCCGACTAGCGGGGGACTCCTACGAGCAGTACTTC | TRBD2 | TRBJ2-7 | few | TRBV7-8
CASMGMEGKNIQYF | TGTGCCAGCATGGGCATGGAGGGCAAAAACATTCAGTACTTC | . | TRBJ2-4 | many | TRBV28
CASSSPLGTGLANQPQHF | TGTGCCAGCAGCTCCCCCCTGGGGACAGGGCTGGCGAATCAGCCCCAGCATTTT | TRBD1 | TRBJ1-5 | many | TRBV6-2/TRBV6-3
CASSFRQETQYF | TGTGCCAGCAGTTTCCGACAAGAGACCCAGTACTTC | . | TRBJ2-5 | . | TRBV28
CASSQEKPGRLVYNEQFF | TGTGCCAGCAGCCAAGAAAAGCCCGGAAGACTCGTCTACAATGAGCAGTTCTTC | . | TRBJ2-1 | many | TRBV3-1
CATSGEWATDTQYF | TGTGCCACCTCAGGGGAATGGGCCACAGATACGCAGTATTTT | . | TRBJ2-3 | many | TRBV6-6
CASSPGGWGSLGYEQYF | TGTGCCAGCAGCCCAGGGGGTTGGGGGAGCTTGGGATACGAGCAGTACTTC | TRBD1 | TRBJ2-7 | many | TRBV28
CASSPLPGTDNTEAFF | TGCGCCAGCAGCCCGTTACCGGGGACAGACAACACTGAAGCTTTCTTT | TRBD1 | TRBJ1-1 | . | TRBV5-1
CASSYGHEVTPSNQPQHF | TGTGCCAGCAGTTATGGTCACGAGGTGACCCCTAGTAATCAGCCCCAGCATTTT | . | TRBJ1-5 | many | TRBV6-6
CASSPLIQGDYGYTF | TGTGCCAGCAGTCCCCTCATACAGGGTGACTATGGCTACACCTTC | . | TRBJ1-2 | many | TRBV28
CASSVDGGYGYTF | TGTGCCAGCAGCGTAGATGGCGGCTATGGCTACACCTTC | . | TRBJ1-2 | many | TRBV9
CASSFDRGDNQPQHF | TGTGCCAGCAGCTTTGACAGGGGGGACAATCAGCCCCAGCATTTT | TRBD1 | TRBJ1-5 | few | TRBV5-6
CSAPPGQGPNSPLHF | TGCAGTGCTCCCCCGGGACAGGGCCCTAATTCACCCCTCCACTTT | TRBD1 | TRBJ1-6 | many | TRBV20-1
CASSLSGNQETQYF | TGTGCCAGCAGTTTAAGCGGGAACCAAGAGACCCAGTACTTC | TRBD2 | TRBJ2-5 | few | TRBV27
CASSRNGGPEAFF | TGTGCCAGCAGTCGCAACGGGGGGCCTGAAGCTTTCTTT | . | TRBJ1-1 | many | TRBV7-2
CAISESIRTGANVLTF | TGTGCCATCAGTGAGTCGATTAGAACTGGGGCCAACGTCCTGACTTTC | . | TRBJ2-6 | few | TRBV10-3
CASRREGGQGSPNYGYTF | TGTGCCAGCCGTCGGGAAGGGGGACAGGGATCCCCTAACTATGGCTACACCTTC | TRBD1 | TRBJ1-2 | many | TRBV3-1
CSVSLVPGELFF | TGCAGCGTTTCACTGGTGCCCGGGGAGCTGTTTTTT | . | TRBJ2-2 | many | TRBV29-1
CASSLQGEQYF | TGTGCCAGCAGTTTACAGGGCGAGCAGTACTTC | . | TRBJ2-7 | many | TRBV28
CASKKNRNTEAFF | TGTGCCAGCAAGAAAAATAGGAATACTGAAGCTTTCTTT | . | TRBJ1-1 | many | TRBV2
CASSLKLRRTPEQYF | TGTGCCAGCAGCTTGAAACTACGAAGGACACCCGAGCAGTACTTC | . | TRBJ2-7 | . | TRBV5-8
CASSPKGLASYNEQFF | TGTGCCAGCAGCCCTAAGGGGCTAGCAAGCTACAATGAGCAGTTCTTC | . | TRBJ2-1 | many | TRBV6-4
CASSSRTSGRNNEQFF | TGTGCCAGCAGCTCAAGGACTAGCGGGAGAAACAATGAGCAGTTCTTC | TRBD2 | TRBJ2-1 | many | TRBV5-6
CASSSGTSGTHTQYF | TGTGCCAGCAGCTCCGGGACTAGCGGAACTCATACGCAGTATTTT | TRBD2 | TRBJ2-3 | few | TRBV6-1
CSVRGGGKDTQYF | TGCAGCGTTCGAGGCGGGGGCAAAGATACGCAGTATTTT | . | TRBJ2-3 | many | TRBV29-1
CASSYTVGTGSVRDTQYF | TGTGCCAGCAGCTATACGGTCGGGACAGGGTCGGTTCGGGATACGCAGTATTTT | TRBD1 | TRBJ2-3 | many | TRBV7-9